This T cell receptor (beta chain) was documented in a study of blood T cell repertoires in COVID-19. For the study at large: Donors in the United States, Italy and Spain gave samples during acute or convalescent COVID-19.

Assay used: immunoSEQ multiplex PCR; TCRdb lists only in-frame clones, some missing. Counted here are 200,000 to 300,000 clones, approximately 86% occurring once; the ten biggest clones make up around 1.8%. The clonotype originates from a man aged 25 to 40 with active or convalescent COVID-19. Sequenced sample: peripheral blood.

The CDR3 is CASSPGGTGNQPQHF. The DNA of the CDR3 is TGCGCCAGCAGCCCCGGGGGGACCGGCAATCAGCCCCAGCATTTT. The gene calls are TRBV4-1 and TRBJ1-5, with TRBD1 as a possible D gene (5 bases). Germline loops: CDR1 MGHRA, CDR2 YSYEKL. V was pared by 4 bases and J by 2 bases, with 12 bases between. This CDR3 has 15 residues.